Each of the 24 T cell receptor beta chains below was sequenced from the same sample in a study of monozygotic twins with inflammatory bowel disease. TCRdb reprocessed the 5' RACE reads; each CDR3 protein has one entry and no DNA is given. With about 300,000 distinct CDR3 sequences in the sample, the ten largest clones hold approximately 5.4%. Sequencing was carried out using blood. These receptors came from a human donor with ulcerative colitis or Crohn's disease, or a healthy co-twin of an affected twin (not recorded which).

V is TRBV20-1 and J is TRBJ2-3; TCRdb's assignment of TRBD2 cannot be checked, as there is no DNA. From germline, CDR1 is DFQATT and CDR2 SNEGSKA (reference sequence). CDR3 length: 12 residues. CDR3 residues: CSARARADTQYF.

The CDR3 sequence is CASSPLTGQGGTTIYF. This sequence joins TRBV18 and TRBJ1-3; absent DNA, TCRdb's TRBD1 call cannot be checked. Germline V CDR1 and CDR2: KGHSH, LQKENI. This CDR3 comprises 16 residues.

This chain joins TRBV10-3 and TRBJ2-5; without DNA, the TCRdb call of TRBD2 cannot be checked. In germline, CDR1 is ENHRY, CDR2 SYGVKD. The CDR3 length is 15 residues. CDR3 residues: CAISGTGQAQETQYF.

The rearrangement uses TRBV7-8 and TRBJ2-7; TCRdb picks TRBD1, but there is no DNA to check that call. The germline CDR1 and CDR2 sequences are SGHVS and FQNEAQ. CDR3 length equals 13 residues. CDR3 in amino acids: CASSLGSGGEQYF.

The V call is TRBV2, the J call TRBJ2-5. Germline-derived CDR1 and CDR2 are SNHLY and FYNNEI. The CDR3 consists of 13 residues. The CDR3 loop reads CASSEFRAETQYF.

The rearrangement links TRBV20-1 to TRBJ2-4; TCRdb picks TRBD1, but there is no DNA to check that call. In germline, CDR1 is DFQATT, CDR2 SNEGSKA (reference sequence). The CDR3 has 15 amino acids. CDR3: CSARSSGGWGGIQYF.

This chain links TRBV7-7 with TRBJ2-2; as DNA is missing, the TRBD1 call by TCRdb cannot be tested. CDR3 length: 12 residues. Germline lookup yields CDR1 SSHAT and CDR2 FNYEAQ (reference sequence). CDR3 region: CASRTGPGELFF.

The chain is built from TRBV25-1 and TRBJ2-3; TCRdb outputs TRBD1, but without DNA this stays unchecked. CDR1 and CDR2 from the germline V gene are MGHDK and SYGVNS. CDR3 length: 15 amino acids. The CDR3 here is CASSESWTPGNTQYF. Drawing the rest from reference TRBV25-1 and TRBJ2-3, the complete variable domain is EADIYQTPRYLVIGTGKKITLECSQTMGHDKMYWYQQDPGMELHLIHYSYGVNSTEKGDLSSESTVSRIRTEHFPLTLESARPSHTSQYLCASSESWTPGNTQYFGPGTRLTVL.

V is TRBV30 and J is TRBJ1-6; with no DNA, the TCRdb D assignment of TRBD1 cannot be verified. This CDR3 has 13 residues. Germline CDR1 reads GTSNPN; CDR2 reads SVGIG (reference sequence). The CDR3 is CAWVRGDNSPLHF.

This chain joins TRBV24-1 and TRBJ2-1; TCRdb's D gene call, TRBD2, goes unchecked for lack of DNA. The CDR3 totals 14 residues. Germline assignment: CDR1 KGHDR and CDR2 SFDVKD. The CDR3 here is CATGPGGSYNEQFF.

The genes are TRBV5-1 and TRBJ1-1; TCRdb's D gene call, TRBD1, goes unchecked for lack of DNA. Germline lookup yields CDR1 SGHRS and CDR2 YFSETQ. The CDR3 is 15 amino acids. CDR3: CASSLRQGANTEAFF.

The rearrangement links TRBV2 to TRBJ2-6; the TCRdb call, TRBD1, lacks DNA for checking. The germline gives CDR1 SNHLY, CDR2 FYNNEI. This CDR3 has 16 residues. The CDR3 region is CASSEDRPSGANVLTF. Complete variable domain (other parts from reference TRBV2 and TRBJ2-6): EPEVTQTPSHQVTQMGQEVILRCVPISNHLYFYWYRQILGQKVEFLVSFYNNEISEKSEIFDDQFSVERPDGSNFTLKIRSTKLEDSAMYFCASSEDRPSGANVLTFGAGSRLTVL.

The V gene is TRBV5-6, the J gene TRBJ2-7; TCRdb's D call of TRBD2 is untestable without DNA. The CDR3 covers 15 residues. CDR1 SGHDT and CDR2 YYEEEE come from the germline V gene. CDR3 in amino acids: CASSLGGYTRREQYF.

This chain links TRBV7-8 with TRBJ1-5; TCRdb lists TRBD1, though no DNA is available to test this call. The CDR3 runs to 16 residues. CDR1 and CDR2 from the germline V gene are SGHVS and FQNEAQ. The CDR3 sequence: CASSYRDREWNQPQHF.

This chain links TRBV7-2 with TRBJ2-5; the TRBD1 assignment by TCRdb is unverifiable without DNA. Germline V gene lookup returns CDR1 SGHTA and CDR2 FQGNSA. The CDR3 loop spans 13 amino acids. The CDR3 protein is CASSLGEGLAQYF.

This rearrangement joins TRBV2 to TRBJ2-2; lacking DNA, the TRBD1 call made by TCRdb goes unchecked. The CDR3 runs to 12 residues. In germline, CDR1 is SNHLY, CDR2 FYNNEI. CDR3 residues: CARRTGFGELFF.

J is TRBJ2-1 and V is TRBV20-1; TCRdb's assignment of TRBD2 cannot be checked, as there is no DNA. Germline assignment: CDR1 DFQATT and CDR2 SNEGSKA (reference sequence). This CDR3 comprises 14 residues. The CDR3 reads CSARRGTSTGEQFF.

The V gene is TRBV5-5, the J gene TRBJ1-5; TCRdb gives TRBD1 as the D gene, but with no DNA this cannot be confirmed. Germline loops: CDR1 SGHKS, CDR2 YYEKEE (reference sequence). The CDR3 spans 15 residues. The CDR3 spells CASSAEGIGNQPQHF.

The chain has TRBV24-1 and TRBJ2-7; the D gene TCRdb calls, TRBD2, cannot be checked with no DNA. This CDR3 comprises 14 residues. The germline V gene has CDR1 KGHDR and CDR2 SFDVKD. The CDR3: CATSHTSGTYEQYF.

The chain joins TRBV29-1 to TRBJ2-3. This CDR3 has 13 residues. CDR1 and CDR2 from the germline V gene are SQVTM and ANQGSEA. CDR3 in amino acids: CSVQDGFTDTQYF.

V usage is TRBV20-1 and J usage is TRBJ2-7; TCRdb's D gene call, TRBD2, goes unchecked for lack of DNA. The germline V gene has CDR1 DFQATT and CDR2 SNEGSKA (reference sequence). This CDR3 is built from 15 residues. This chain's CDR3 is CSARDYGGAAYEQYF.

The gene calls are TRBV12-3 or TRBV12-4 and TRBJ2-4; the TCRdb call, TRBD1, lacks DNA for checking. The CDR3 has 12 residues. The CDR3 region is CATGTVGNIQYF.

The chain combines TRBV20-1 with TRBJ1-4; TCRdb returns TRBD1, unconfirmable since there is no DNA. The CDR3 totals 15 residues. Germline CDR1 DFQATT, CDR2 SNEGSKA (reference sequence). CDR3 loop: CSARDLRGTVEKLFF.

This sequence joins TRBV9 and TRBJ2-2; there is no DNA to check the TCRdb D call of TRBD2. Germline loops: CDR1 SGDLS, CDR2 YYNGEE. This CDR3 is built from 16 residues. CDR3 region: CASSATGTSATGELFF.